Each of the 3 T cell receptor beta chains below was sequenced from the same sample in a study of human T cells and chemical hapten exposure. TCRdb reprocessed the RACE reads via MiXCR and lists one record per CDR3 protein. The sample lists fewer than 150,000 distinct CDR3 sequences, 10% to 15% occurring once. Time point specified: patch test 2, 6 weeks after DPC sensitization. Treatment of the sample: therapeutic diphenylcyclopropenone sensitization with weekly scalp DPC. The sequences come from whole blood, collected in connection with sensitization to the hapten diphenylcyclopropenone (DPC). These receptor sequences come from a woman in her forties or fifties with alopecia areata. Some clones in this sample may be carry-over from other donors' samples.

This clonotype was found many times. V usage is TRBV19 and J usage is TRBJ1-4; D is uncertain. Trimming cost V 5 bases and J 10 bases, with 14 bases left between them. The CDR3 totals 13 residues. CDR1 and CDR2 (germline): LNHDA, SQIVND (reference sequence). The chain's CDR3 is CASSETEGGKLFF. For the CDR3, the DNA is TGTGCCAGTAGTGAGACGGAGGGAGGAAAACTGTTTTTT.

The sample holds many counts of this clonotype. The gene calls are TRBV28 and TRBJ1-1, with unresolved D. Germline V gives CDR1 MDHEN, CDR2 SYDVKM. This CDR3 has 14 residues. V shed 6 bases and J shed 2 bases, with 13 bases lying between them. CDR3 DNA sequence: TGTGCCAGCAGCCCCCCTGGACCTAACACTGAAGCTTTCTTT. Its translation is CASSPPGPNTEAFF.

This clonotype was seen more than once but under ten times. The chain employs TRBV29-1 and TRBJ1-5; D not resolved. V was trimmed by 4 bases and J by 7 bases, leaving 14 bases between them. CDR1 and CDR2 from the germline V gene are SQVTM and ANQGSEA. This CDR3 spans 13 amino acids. The DNA for the CDR3 is TGCAGCGTTGTCATCTCAGGATCACAGCCCCAGCATTTT. This codes for CSVVISGSQPQHF.